This T cell receptor (beta chain) derives from a study of blood T cell repertoires in COVID-19. Study at large: COVID-19 samples from acute and convalescent phases originated in the United States, Italy and Spain. From T cells, B-cell-depleted T cells, or PBMCs came the material, which was cDNA or gDNA.

Seattle patients were enrolled while actively infected and followed longitudinally. TCRdb keeps only in-frame clones here, not all; method: immunoSEQ multiplex PCR. The table lists hundreds of thousands of clones, roughly 90% of them singletons, with about 3% in the top ten. The TCR sequence derives from a woman aged 25-40 years with COVID-19, enrolled during active disease. Sequencing was performed on peripheral blood.

The CDR3 sequence: CASSSWTKQQETQYF. The CDR3 DNA is TGTGCCAGCAGCTCTTGGACTAAACAACAAGAGACCCAGTACTTC. The chain couples TRBV7-9 to TRBJ2-5; D perhaps matches TRBD2 (6 bases). This CDR3 spans 15 amino acids. V gave up 4 bases and J gave up 2 bases, with 14 bases separating them. CDR1 and CDR2 from the germline V gene are SEHNR and FQNEAQ (reference sequence). Combining the CDR3 with reference TRBV7-9 and TRBJ2-5 gives the whole variable domain DTGVSQNPRHKITKRGQNVTFRCDPISEHNRLYWYRQTLGQGPEFLTYFQNEAQLEKSRLLSDRFSAERPKGSFSTLEIQRTEQGDSAMYLCASSSWTKQQETQYFGPGTRLLVL.